This TCR beta chain was retrieved from a study of long-term antiretroviral therapy in people with HIV. Overall study context: The 2015 recommendation for immediate ART came about a decade after the earliest samples. Study findings and constraints: The repertoire was dominated at all time points by clones expanded before ART. The study lacked data on ART adherence, viral resistance or therapy changes.

Regarding this clone: Its antigen is not identified.

The run of the v3.0 immunoSEQ assay was at survey level. Target depth was 40,000-50,000 T-cell genomes per sample. Assay: immunoSEQ multiplex PCR; the TCRdb copy retains only in-frame clones and omits some. The data contain 20,000 to 25,000 clones, approximately 76% of them singletons. The J segment lost 4 bases and the V segment lost 0 bases, leaving 5 bases of the junction unmatched. The germline gives CDR1 SGHRS, CDR2 YFSETQ. CDR3 size: 15 residues. The V and J genes are TRBV5-1 and TRBJ2-5, with 8 bases identical to TRBD1. The clonotype originates from a woman between 40 and 50 years old with HIV. This material consisted of unsorted PBMCs, taken roughly 21 months before starting antiretroviral therapy. CDR3 nucleotides: TGCGCCAGCAGCTTGGTGACAGGGGCGGGAGAGACCCAGTACTTC. Translated, it gives CASSLVTGAGETQYF.